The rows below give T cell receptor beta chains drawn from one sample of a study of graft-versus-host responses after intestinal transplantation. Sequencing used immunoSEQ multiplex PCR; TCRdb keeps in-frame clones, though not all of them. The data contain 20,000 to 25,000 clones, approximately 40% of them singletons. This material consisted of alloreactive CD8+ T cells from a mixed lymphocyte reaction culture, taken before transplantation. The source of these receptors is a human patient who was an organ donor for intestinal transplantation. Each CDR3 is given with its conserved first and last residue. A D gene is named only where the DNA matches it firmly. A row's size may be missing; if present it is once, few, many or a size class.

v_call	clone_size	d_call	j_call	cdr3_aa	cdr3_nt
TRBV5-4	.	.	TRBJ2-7	CASSLAPAGEQYF	TGTGCCAGCAGCTTGGCCCCGGCAGGGGAGCAGTACTTC
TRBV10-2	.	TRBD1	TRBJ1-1	CASSYRGMNTEAFF	TGCGCCAGCAGTTACAGGGGGATGAACACTGAAGCTTTCTTT
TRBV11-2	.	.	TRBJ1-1	CASNLGWSTNTEAFF	TGTGCCAGCAACCTGGGTTGGTCGACGAACACTGAAGCTTTCTTT
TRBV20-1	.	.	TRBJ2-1	CSAPSYNEQFF	TGCAGTGCACCGTCCTACAATGAGCAGTTCTTC
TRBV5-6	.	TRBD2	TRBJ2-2	CASSLPLAGNTGELFF	TGTGCCAGCAGCTTGCCGCTAGCGGGAAACACCGGGGAGCTGTTTTTT
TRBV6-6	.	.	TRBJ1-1	CASSLGGFYSEAFF	TGTGCCAGCAGTTTAGGCGGGTTCTACAGTGAAGCTTTCTTT
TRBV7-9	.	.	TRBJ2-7	CASSPRPRHEQYF	TGTGCCAGCAGCCCCCGACCAAGGCACGAGCAGTACTTC
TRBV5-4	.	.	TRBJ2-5	CASSLEGRSETQYF	TGTGCCAGCAGCTTGGAGGGGCGCTCGGAGACCCAGTACTTC
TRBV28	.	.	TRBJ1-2	CASRPTGNYGYTF	TGTGCCAGCAGGCCTACAGGGAACTATGGCTACACCTTC
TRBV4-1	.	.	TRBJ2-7	CASSQDRGLGGEQYF	TGCGCCAGCAGCCAAGATCGAGGCCTCGGCGGCGAGCAGTACTTC
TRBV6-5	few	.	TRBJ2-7	CASSYSTSYEQYF	TGTGCCAGCAGTTACTCGACCAGCTACGAGCAGTACTTC
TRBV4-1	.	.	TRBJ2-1	CASSQDWGARARLYSNEQFF	TGCGCCAGCAGCCAAGATTGGGGCGCCAGGGCTAGATTGTACTCCAATGAGCAGTTCTTC
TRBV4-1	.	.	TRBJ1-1	CASSQEGTVNTEAFF	TGCGCCAGCAGCCAAGAGGGGACTGTGAACACTGAAGCTTTCTTT
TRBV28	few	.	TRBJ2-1	CASSWALYGSDYNEQFF	TGTGCCAGCAGTTGGGCCCTTTACGGGTCAGACTACAATGAGCAGTTCTTC
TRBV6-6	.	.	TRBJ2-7	CASTGSYEQYF	TGTGCCAGCACCGGCTCCTACGAGCAGTACTTC
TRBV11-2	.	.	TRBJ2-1	CASSLDPSPYNEQFF	TGTGCCAGCAGCTTAGATCCCTCCCCTTACAATGAGCAGTTCTTC
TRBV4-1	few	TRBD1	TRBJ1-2	CASSQVGQENYGYTF	TGCGCCAGCAGCCAAGTCGGACAGGAGAACTATGGCTACACCTTC
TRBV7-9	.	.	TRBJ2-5	CASSLGFGDQETQYF	TGTGCCAGCAGCTTAGGGTTTGGGGACCAAGAGACCCAGTACTTC
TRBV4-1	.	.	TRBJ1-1	CASSQGGLISEAFF	TGCGCCAGCAGCCAAGGTGGTCTGATCTCCGAAGCTTTCTTT
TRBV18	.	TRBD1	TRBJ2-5	CAISPDRGQETQYF	TGTGCCATCTCCCCCGACAGGGGGCAAGAGACCCAGTACTTC
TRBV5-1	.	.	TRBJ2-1	CASIPGGYRNEQFF	TGCGCCAGCATCCCGGGGGGCTATAGGAATGAGCAGTTCTTC
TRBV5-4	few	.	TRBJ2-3	CASSLSGITDTQYF	TGTGCCAGCAGCTTGTCAGGGATAACAGATACGCAGTATTTT
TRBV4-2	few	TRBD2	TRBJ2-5	CASSQTSGRETQYF	TGTGCCAGCAGCCAGACTAGCGGGAGAGAGACCCAGTACTTC
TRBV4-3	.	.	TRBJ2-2	CASSQVGAGELFF	TGCGCCAGCAGCCAAGTGGGGGCCGGGGAGCTGTTTTTT
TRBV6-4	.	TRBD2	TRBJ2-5	CASTPRTSGGQETQYF	TGTGCCAGCACCCCAAGGACTAGCGGGGGCCAAGAGACCCAGTACTTC
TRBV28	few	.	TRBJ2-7	CASSPPGYEQYF	TGTGCCAGCAGTCCCCCAGGCTACGAGCAGTACTTC
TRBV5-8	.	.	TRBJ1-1	CASSLVPNTEAFF	TGTGCCAGCAGCTTGGTGCCGAACACTGAAGCTTTCTTT
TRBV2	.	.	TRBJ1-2	CASIRVRVYYGYTF	TGTGCCAGCATAAGGGTCAGGGTTTACTATGGCTACACCTTC
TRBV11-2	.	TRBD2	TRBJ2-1	CASSQGTSAYNEQFF	TGTGCCAGCAGCCAAGGGACTAGCGCCTACAATGAGCAGTTCTTC
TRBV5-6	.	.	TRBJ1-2	CASSRAGSLYGYTF	TGTGCCAGCAGCCGAGCAGGGAGCCTCTATGGCTACACCTTC
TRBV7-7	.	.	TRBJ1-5	CASSLEVGSPQHF	TGTGCCAGCAGCTTAGAGGTGGGCAGCCCCCAGCATTTT
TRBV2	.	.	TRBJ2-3	CASSVLGSHADTQYF	TGTGCCAGCAGTGTGTTGGGTTCCCATGCAGATACGCAGTATTTT
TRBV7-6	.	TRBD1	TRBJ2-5	CASNPGGHHETQYF	TGTGCCAGCAACCCAGGGGGCCATCACGAGACCCAGTACTTC
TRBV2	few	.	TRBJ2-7	CASSEAGGTYEQYF	TGTGCCAGCAGTGAAGCGGGCGGGACCTACGAGCAGTACTTC
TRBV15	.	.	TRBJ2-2	CATSRGLAGELFF	TGTGCCACCAGCCGGGGGTTAGCCGGGGAGCTGTTTTTT
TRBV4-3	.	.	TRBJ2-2	CASSQGTPNTGELFF	TGCGCCAGCAGCCAAGGGACTCCGAACACCGGGGAGCTGTTTTTT
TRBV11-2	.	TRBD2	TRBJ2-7	CASSRADSGTYEQYF	TGTGCCAGCAGCCGAGCAGATAGCGGGACCTACGAGCAGTACTTC
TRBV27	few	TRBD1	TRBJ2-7	CASSWTGGSYEQYF	TGTGCCAGCAGTTGGACAGGGGGCTCCTACGAGCAGTACTTC
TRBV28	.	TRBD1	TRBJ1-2	CASSLGTGALYTF	TGTGCCAGCAGTTTAGGGACAGGGGCCCTCTACACCTTC
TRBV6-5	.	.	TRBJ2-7	CASSLEVRPYEQYF	TGTGCCAGCAGTTTAGAGGTCCGTCCCTACGAGCAGTACTTC
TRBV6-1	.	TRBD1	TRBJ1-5	CASSDRVFHGQDLWPQHF	TGTGCCAGCAGTGATCGGGTGTTTCATGGACAGGACCTCTGGCCCCAGCATTTT
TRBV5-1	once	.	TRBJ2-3	CASSDDPGTDTQYF	TGCGCCAGCAGCGATGACCCAGGCACAGATACGCAGTATTTT
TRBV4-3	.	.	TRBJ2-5	CASSQTASEYQETQYF	TGCGCCAGCAGCCAAACGGCTAGCGAATACCAAGAGACCCAGTACTTC